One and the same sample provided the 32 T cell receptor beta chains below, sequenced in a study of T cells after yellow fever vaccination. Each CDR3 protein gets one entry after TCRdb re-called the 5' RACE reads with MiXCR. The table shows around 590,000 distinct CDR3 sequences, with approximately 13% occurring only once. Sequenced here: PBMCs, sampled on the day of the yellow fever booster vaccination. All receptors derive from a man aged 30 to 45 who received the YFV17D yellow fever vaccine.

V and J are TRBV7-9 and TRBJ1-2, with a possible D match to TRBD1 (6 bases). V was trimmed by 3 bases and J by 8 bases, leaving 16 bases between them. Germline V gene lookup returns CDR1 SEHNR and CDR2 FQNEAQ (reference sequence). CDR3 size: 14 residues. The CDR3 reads CASSLGRGWPGYTF. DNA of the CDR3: TGTGCCAGCAGCTTGGGCAGGGGCTGGCCGGGCTACACCTTC. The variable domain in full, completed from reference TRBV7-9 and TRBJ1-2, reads DTGVSQNPRHKITKRGQNVTFRCDPISEHNRLYWYRQTLGQGPEFLTYFQNEAQLEKSRLLSDRFSAERPKGSFSTLEIQRTEQGDSAMYLCASSLGRGWPGYTFGSGTRLTVV.

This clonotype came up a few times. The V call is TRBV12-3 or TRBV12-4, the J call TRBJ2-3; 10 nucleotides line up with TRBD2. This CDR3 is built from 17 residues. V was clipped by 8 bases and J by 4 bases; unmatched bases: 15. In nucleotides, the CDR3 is TGTGCCAGCGTGGGCCTTAGCGGGAGGAGGCAAGCAGATACGCAGTATTTT. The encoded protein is CASVGLSGRRQADTQYF.

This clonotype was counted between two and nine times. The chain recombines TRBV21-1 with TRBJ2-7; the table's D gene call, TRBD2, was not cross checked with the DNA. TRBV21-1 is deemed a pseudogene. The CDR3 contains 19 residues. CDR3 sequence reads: CASSTEGGKTSGSSYEQYF. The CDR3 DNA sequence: TGTGCCAGCAGCACCGAAGGGGGCAAGACTAGCGGGAGCTCCTACGAGCAGTACTTC.

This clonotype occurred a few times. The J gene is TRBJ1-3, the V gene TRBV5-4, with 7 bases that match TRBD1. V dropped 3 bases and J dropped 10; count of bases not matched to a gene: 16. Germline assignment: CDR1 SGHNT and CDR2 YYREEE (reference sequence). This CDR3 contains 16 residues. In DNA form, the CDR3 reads TGTGCCAGCAGCTCGCAACCGGGACAGCTTCGAAGGACCATATATTTT. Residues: CASSSQPGQLRRTIYF.

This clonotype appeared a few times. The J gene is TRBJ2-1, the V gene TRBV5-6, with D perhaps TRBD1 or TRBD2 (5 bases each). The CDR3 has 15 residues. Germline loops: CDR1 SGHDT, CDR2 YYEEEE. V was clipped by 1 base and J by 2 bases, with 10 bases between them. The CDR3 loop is CASSLRDRPYNEQFF. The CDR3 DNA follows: TGTGCCAGCAGCTTGCGGGACCGACCCTACAATGAGCAGTTCTTC.

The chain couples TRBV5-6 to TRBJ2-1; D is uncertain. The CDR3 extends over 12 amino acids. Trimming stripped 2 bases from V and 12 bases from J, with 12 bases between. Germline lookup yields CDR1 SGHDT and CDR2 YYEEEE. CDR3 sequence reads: CASSLGTPPQFF. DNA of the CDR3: TGTGCCAGCAGCTTAGGCACGCCCCCGCAGTTCTTC.

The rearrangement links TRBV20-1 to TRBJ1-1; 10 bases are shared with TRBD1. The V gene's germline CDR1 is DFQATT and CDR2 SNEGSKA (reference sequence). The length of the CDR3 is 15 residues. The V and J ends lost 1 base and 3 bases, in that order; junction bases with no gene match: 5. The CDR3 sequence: CSARGTDRGDTEAFF. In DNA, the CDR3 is TGCAGTGCTAGAGGGACGGACAGGGGGGACACTGAAGCTTTCTTT.

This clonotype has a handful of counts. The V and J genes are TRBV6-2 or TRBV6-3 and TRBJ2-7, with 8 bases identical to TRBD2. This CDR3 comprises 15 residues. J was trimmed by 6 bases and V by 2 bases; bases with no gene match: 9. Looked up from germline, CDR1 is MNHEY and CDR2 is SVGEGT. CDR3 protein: CASSYPGGAWSEQYF. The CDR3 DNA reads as TGTGCCAGCAGTTACCCGGGGGGGGCCTGGAGCGAGCAGTACTTC.

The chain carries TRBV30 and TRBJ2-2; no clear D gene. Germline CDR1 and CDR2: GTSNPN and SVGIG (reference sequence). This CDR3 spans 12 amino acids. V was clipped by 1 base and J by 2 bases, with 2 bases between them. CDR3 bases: TGTGCCTGGAGTGGTAACACCGGGGAGCTGTTTTTT. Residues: CAWSGNTGELFF.

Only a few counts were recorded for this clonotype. The CDR3 spells CASSTRGGYSYNEQFF. DNA of the CDR3: TGTGCCAGCAGTACGAGGGGGGGGTACTCCTACAATGAGCAGTTCTTC. This chain connects TRBV28 to TRBJ2-1; perhaps TRBD2 as D (7 bases). The ends were cut back, 5 bases at V and 0 bases at J, with 14 bases in the middle. From germline, CDR1 is MDHEN and CDR2 SYDVKM. The CDR3 spans 16 residues.

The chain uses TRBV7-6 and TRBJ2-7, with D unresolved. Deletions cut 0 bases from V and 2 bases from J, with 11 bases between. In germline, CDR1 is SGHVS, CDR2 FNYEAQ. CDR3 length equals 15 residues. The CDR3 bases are TGTGCCAGCAGCTTAGCCGCCTCTCTAGCCTACGAGCAGTACTTC. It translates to CASSLAASLAYEQYF.

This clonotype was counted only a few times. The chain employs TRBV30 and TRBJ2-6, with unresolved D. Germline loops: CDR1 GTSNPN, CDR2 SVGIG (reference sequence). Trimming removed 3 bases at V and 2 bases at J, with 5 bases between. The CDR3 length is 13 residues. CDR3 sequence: CAWSLTGANVLTF. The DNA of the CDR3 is TGTGCCTGGAGCTTGACTGGGGCCAACGTCCTGACTTTC. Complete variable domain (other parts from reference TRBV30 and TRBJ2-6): SQTIHQWPATLVQPVGSPLSLECTVEGTSNPNLYWYRQAAGRGLQLLFYSVGIGQISSEVPQNLSASRPQDRQFILSSKKLLLSDSGFYLCAWSLTGANVLTFGAGSRLTVL.

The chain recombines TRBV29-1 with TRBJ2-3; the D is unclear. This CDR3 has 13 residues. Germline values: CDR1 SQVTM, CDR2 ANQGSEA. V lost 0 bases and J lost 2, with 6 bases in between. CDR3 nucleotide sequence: TGCAGCGTTGAAGATTCGTTCACAGATACGCAGTATTTT. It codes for CSVEDSFTDTQYF.

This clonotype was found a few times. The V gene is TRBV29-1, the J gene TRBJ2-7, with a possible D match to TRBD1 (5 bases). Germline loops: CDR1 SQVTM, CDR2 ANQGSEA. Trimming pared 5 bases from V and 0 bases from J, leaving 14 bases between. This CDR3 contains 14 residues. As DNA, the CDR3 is TGCAGCGTTAGAGATGGGGCTAGCTCCTACGAGCAGTACTTC. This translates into CSVRDGASSYEQYF.

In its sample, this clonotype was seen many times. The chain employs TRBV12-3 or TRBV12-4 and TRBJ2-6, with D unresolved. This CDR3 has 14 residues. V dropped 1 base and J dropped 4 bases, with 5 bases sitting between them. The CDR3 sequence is CASSLGPGANVLTF. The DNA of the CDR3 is TGTGCCAGCAGTTTAGGACCGGGGGCCAACGTCCTGACTTTC.

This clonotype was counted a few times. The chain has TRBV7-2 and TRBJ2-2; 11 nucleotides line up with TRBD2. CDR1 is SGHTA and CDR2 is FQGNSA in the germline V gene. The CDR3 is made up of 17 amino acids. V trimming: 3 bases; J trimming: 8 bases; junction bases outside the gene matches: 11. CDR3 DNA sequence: TGTGCCAGCAGCTTCACTAGCGGGAGTGCTCAGGCGGGGGAGCTGTTTTTT. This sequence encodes CASSFTSGSAQAGELFF. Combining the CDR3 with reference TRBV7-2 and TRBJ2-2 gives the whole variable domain GAGVSQSPSNKVTEKGKDVELRCDPISGHTALYWYRQSLGQGLEFLIYFQGNSAPDKSGLPSDRFSAERTGGSVSTLTIQRTQQEDSAVYLCASSFTSGSAQAGELFFGEGSRLTVL.

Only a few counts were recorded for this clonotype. The CDR3 spells CASSLATGATDTQYF. CDR3 DNA: TGTGCCAGCAGCTTGGCCACGGGCGCCACAGATACGCAGTATTTT. V and J are TRBV5-4 and TRBJ2-3, with D unclear. The V gene lost 0 bases and the J gene lost 2 bases, with 10 bases spanning the gap. Germline V gene sequence: CDR1 SGHNT, CDR2 YYREEE (reference sequence). The length of the CDR3 is 15 residues.

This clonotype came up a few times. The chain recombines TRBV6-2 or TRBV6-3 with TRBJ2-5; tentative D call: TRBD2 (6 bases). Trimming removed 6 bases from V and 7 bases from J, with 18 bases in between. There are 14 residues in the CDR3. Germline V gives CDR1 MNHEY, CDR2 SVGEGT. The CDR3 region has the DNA TGTGCCAGCAGCACTCTCGTTGGAGGGAGGACCCAGTACTTC. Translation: CASSTLVGGRTQYF.

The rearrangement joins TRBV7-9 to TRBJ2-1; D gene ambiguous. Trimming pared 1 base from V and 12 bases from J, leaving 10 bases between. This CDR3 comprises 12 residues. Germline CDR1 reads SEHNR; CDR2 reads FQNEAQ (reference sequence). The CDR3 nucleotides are TGTGCCAGCAGCTTAGGTGCTTCGGGGCAGTTCTTC. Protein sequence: CASSLGASGQFF.

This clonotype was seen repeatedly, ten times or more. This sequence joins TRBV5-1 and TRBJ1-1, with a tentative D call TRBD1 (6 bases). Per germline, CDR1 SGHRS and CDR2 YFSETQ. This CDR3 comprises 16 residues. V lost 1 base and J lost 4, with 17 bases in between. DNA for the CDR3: TGCGCCAGCAGCTTGACAGGGCCCGGGCAAGGCACTGAAGCTTTCTTT. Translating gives CASSLTGPGQGTEAFF.

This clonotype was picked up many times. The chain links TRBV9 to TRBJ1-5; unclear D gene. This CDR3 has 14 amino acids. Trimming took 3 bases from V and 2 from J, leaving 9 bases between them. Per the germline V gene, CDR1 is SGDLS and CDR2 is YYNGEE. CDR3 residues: CASSAAGGNQPQHF. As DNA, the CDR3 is TGTGCCAGCAGCGCCGCGGGAGGCAATCAGCCCCAGCATTTT.

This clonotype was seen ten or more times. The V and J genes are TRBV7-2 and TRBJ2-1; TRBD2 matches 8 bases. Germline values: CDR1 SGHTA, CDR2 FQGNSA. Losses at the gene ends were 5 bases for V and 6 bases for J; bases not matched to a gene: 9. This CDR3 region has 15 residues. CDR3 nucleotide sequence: TGTGCCAGCAGCCCGGGACTAGTAAGCGCCAATGAGCAGTTCTTC. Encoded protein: CASSPGLVSANEQFF.

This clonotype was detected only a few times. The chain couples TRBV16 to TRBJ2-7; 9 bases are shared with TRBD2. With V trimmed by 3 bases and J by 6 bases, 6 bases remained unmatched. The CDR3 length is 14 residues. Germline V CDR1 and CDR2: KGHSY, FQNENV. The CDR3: CASSHSGSGFEQYF. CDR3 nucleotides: TGTGCCAGCAGCCATAGCGGGAGCGGTTTCGAGCAGTACTTC.

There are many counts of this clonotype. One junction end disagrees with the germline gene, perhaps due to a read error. In DNA form, the CDR3 reads TGTGCCAGCTCATCGGACTACGAGCAGTACTTC. As protein: CASSSDYEQYF. The chain carries TRBV5-1 and TRBJ2-7; no reliable D call. There are 11 residues in the CDR3. Germline loops: CDR1 SGHRS, CDR2 YFSETQ.

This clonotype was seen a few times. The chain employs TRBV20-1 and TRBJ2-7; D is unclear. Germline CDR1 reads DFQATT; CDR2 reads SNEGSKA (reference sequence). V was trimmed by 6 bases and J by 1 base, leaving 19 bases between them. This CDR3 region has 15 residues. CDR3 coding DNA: TGCAGTGCAAAGGTGTCGTCTCCTCCTTCCTACGAGCAGTACTTC. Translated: CSAKVSSPPSYEQYF.

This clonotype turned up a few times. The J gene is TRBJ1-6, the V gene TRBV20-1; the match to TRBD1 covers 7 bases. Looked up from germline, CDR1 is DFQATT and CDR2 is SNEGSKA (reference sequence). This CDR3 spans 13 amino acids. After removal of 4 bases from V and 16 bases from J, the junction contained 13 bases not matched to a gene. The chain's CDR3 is CSAIQGVGQSLHF. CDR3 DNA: TGCAGTGCTATCCAGGGGGTCGGGCAATCTCTCCACTTT.

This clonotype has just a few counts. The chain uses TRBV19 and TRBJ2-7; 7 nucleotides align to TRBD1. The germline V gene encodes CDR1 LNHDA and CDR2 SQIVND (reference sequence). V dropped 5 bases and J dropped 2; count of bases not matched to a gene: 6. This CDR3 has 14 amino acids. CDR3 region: CASSPTGATYEQYF. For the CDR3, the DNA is TGTGCCAGTAGTCCAACAGGGGCCACCTACGAGCAGTACTTC. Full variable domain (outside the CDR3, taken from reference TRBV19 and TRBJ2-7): DGGITQSPKYLFRKEGQNVTLSCEQNLNHDAMYWYRQDPGQGLRLIYYSQIVNDFQKGDIAEGYSVSREKKESFPLTVTSAQKNPTAFYLCASSPTGATYEQYFGPGTRLTVT.

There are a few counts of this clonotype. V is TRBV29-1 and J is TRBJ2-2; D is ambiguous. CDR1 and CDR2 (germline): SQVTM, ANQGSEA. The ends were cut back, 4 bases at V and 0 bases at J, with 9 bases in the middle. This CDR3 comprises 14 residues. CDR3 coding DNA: TGCAGCGTTGTGTTCGAAGCGAACACCGGGGAGCTGTTTTTT. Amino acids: CSVVFEANTGELFF.

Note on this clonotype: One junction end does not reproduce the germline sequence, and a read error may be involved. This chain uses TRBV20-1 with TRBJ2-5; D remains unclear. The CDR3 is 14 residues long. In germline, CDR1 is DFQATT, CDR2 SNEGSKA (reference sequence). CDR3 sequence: CGARDPFGVETQYF. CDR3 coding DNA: TGCGGTGCTAGAGATCCGTTTGGGGTCGAGACCCAGTACTTC.

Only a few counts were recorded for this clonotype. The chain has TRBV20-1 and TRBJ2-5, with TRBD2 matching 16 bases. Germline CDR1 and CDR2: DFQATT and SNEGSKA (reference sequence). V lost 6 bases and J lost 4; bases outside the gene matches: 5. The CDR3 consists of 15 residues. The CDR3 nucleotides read TGCAGTGCCGGGACTAGCGGGAGGGCGATAGAGACCCAGTACTTC. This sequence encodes CSAGTSGRAIETQYF.

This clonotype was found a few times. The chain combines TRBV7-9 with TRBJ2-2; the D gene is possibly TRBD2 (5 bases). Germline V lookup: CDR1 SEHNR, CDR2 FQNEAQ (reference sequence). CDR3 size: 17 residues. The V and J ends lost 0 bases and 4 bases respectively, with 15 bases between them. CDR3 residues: CASSLASAGWATGELFF. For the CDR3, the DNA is TGTGCCAGCAGCTTAGCGTCCGCGGGTTGGGCCACCGGGGAGCTGTTTTTT.

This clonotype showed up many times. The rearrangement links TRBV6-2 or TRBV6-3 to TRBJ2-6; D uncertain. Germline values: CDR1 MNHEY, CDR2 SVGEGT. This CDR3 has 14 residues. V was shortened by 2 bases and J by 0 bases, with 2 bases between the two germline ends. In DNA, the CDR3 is TGTGCCAGCAGTTACAACTCTGGGGCCAACGTCCTGACTTTC. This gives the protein CASSYNSGANVLTF.